These 16 T cell receptor beta chains came from one sample sequenced in a study of T-cell memory formation after mild COVID-19. One entry per CDR3 protein, called by TCRdb with MiXCR from the 5' RACE reads. The profile shows about 150,000 distinct CDR3 sequences, 13% of them singletons. The sequenced sample consisted of PBMCs or a T cell subset sorted from them (not recorded which). Every receptor here comes from a young man who had mild COVID-19 (a few samples of this study predate the infection). Cell type and time point are not known.

This clonotype was recorded a few times. J is TRBJ2-7 and V is TRBV15; no firm D call. The V gene lost 0 bases and the J gene lost 2 bases, with 11 bases spanning the gap. The CDR3 sequence is 15 residues long. Germline CDR1 reads LNHNV; CDR2 reads YYDKDF (reference sequence). The CDR3 nucleotides are TGTGCCACCAGCAGAGATCTTCCGGACCCCTACGAGCAGTACTTC. The encoded protein is CATSRDLPDPYEQYF.

In its sample, this clonotype was seen a few times. V usage is TRBV12-3 or TRBV12-4 and J usage is TRBJ1-2; D uncertain. The CDR3 sequence is 10 residues long. V was pared by 3 bases and J by 8 bases, with 4 bases between. The DNA of the CDR3 is TGTGCCAGCAGTTTTTCCGGCTACACCTTC. Translation gives CASSFSGYTF.

This clonotype was counted ten times or more. The chain carries TRBV7-6 and TRBJ2-1; D possibly corresponds to TRBD2 (5 bases). In germline, CDR1 is SGHVS, CDR2 FNYEAQ. CDR3 length equals 12 residues. V was pared by 5 bases and J by 9 bases, with 11 bases between. CDR3 coding DNA: TGTGCCAGCAGCCATCAAAGCGGTGAGCAGTTCTTC. This encodes CASSHQSGEQFF.

The sample holds a few counts of this clonotype. The chain recombines TRBV7-9 with TRBJ2-3, with D tentatively TRBD2 (7 bases). Germline CDR1 is SEHNR and CDR2 is FQNEAQ (reference sequence). The germline V and J ends were trimmed by 5 bases and 5 bases, with 20 bases remaining between them. This CDR3 is 16 amino acids long. This CDR3 is CASSTNRGAGGDTQYF. The CDR3 coding sequence is TGTGCCAGCAGCACCAATCGGGGGGCCGGGGGAGATACGCAGTATTTT.

This clonotype has just a few counts. The J gene is TRBJ2-1, the V gene TRBV6-6; 8 bases are a match to TRBD1. Looked up from germline, CDR1 is MNHNY and CDR2 is SVGAGI (reference sequence). The V gene end was trimmed by 4 bases and the J gene end by 6 bases; junction bases not matched to a gene: 2. The CDR3 is 13 residues long. The DNA for the CDR3 is TGTGCCAGCAGTTTCGGACAGGGCAATGAGCAGTTCTTC. Its translation: CASSFGQGNEQFF.

This clonotype was picked up a small number of times. V gene TRBV5-1 combines with J gene TRBJ2-5; 14 bases are shared with TRBD2. Germline CDR1 and CDR2: SGHRS and YFSETQ. With V trimmed by 4 bases and J by 6 bases, 11 bases remained unmatched. The CDR3 length is 17 residues. CDR3 DNA sequence: TGCGCCAGCAGCGACCAGACTAGCGGGGGGGCCCTAAAGACCCAGTACTTC. Translating it yields CASSDQTSGGALKTQYF.

The rearrangement links TRBV28 to TRBJ1-6, with D unclear. V was shortened by 5 bases and J by 14 bases, with 19 bases between the two germline ends. Germline V gene lookup returns CDR1 MDHEN and CDR2 SYDVKM. The CDR3 runs to 14 residues. The DNA for the CDR3 is TGTGCCAGCAGTCCTAGTGGGCCAGTGGGAACCCTCCACTTT. Its protein product is CASSPSGPVGTLHF.

This clonotype appeared a few times. The chain employs TRBV12-3 or TRBV12-4 and TRBJ2-7, with D tentatively TRBD2 (6 bases). The CDR3 runs 12 residues. The V end lost 6 bases, the J end lost 2 bases, and 8 bases lay between the germline ends. CDR3 protein: CASSRETYEQYV. In nucleotides, the CDR3 is TGTGCCAGCAGCCGGGAGACCTACGAGCAGTACGTC.

The V gene is TRBV10-3, the J gene TRBJ2-1, with unresolved D. Trimming stripped 7 bases from V and 5 bases from J, with 12 bases between. Germline V gene sequence: CDR1 ENHRY, CDR2 SYGVKD. This CDR3 is built from 13 residues. In DNA, the CDR3 is TGTGCCATCAAGTCTGGGGAAAACAATGAGCAGTTCTTC. Its protein is CAIKSGENNEQFF.

This clonotype showed up just a few times. The chain uses TRBV7-2 and TRBJ2-3; TRBD1 matches 9 bases. The CDR3 is made up of 16 amino acids. Germline-derived CDR1 and CDR2 are SGHTA and FQGNSA. Trimming at V came to 6 bases and at J to 1 base, leaving 8 bases not matched to a gene. The CDR3 loop is CASSKQGAWGTDTQYF. In nucleotides, the CDR3 is TGTGCCAGCAGTAAACAGGGGGCTTGGGGCACAGATACGCAGTATTTT.

The chain recombines TRBV7-2 with TRBJ2-1; 13 bases match TRBD2. The CDR3 is made up of 15 amino acids. The V gene's germline CDR1 is SGHTA and CDR2 FQGNSA. The junction had 8 bases not matched to a gene; V was cut back by 6 bases and J by 9 bases. The CDR3 loop reads CASRLTSGGATEQFF. CDR3 nucleotides: TGTGCCAGCAGACTAACTAGCGGGGGGGCGACTGAGCAGTTCTTC.

There are many counts of this clonotype. This chain uses TRBV24-1 with TRBJ2-7; D unresolved. Trimming left V 7 bases short and J 4 bases short, with 7 bases between. CDR1 and CDR2 from the germline V gene are KGHDR and SFDVKD. The CDR3 contains 11 residues. CDR3 amino acids: CATRLGYEQYV. DNA for the CDR3: TGTGCCACCAGGTTGGGTTACGAGCAGTACGTC.

This clonotype has more than one count but fewer than ten. V and J are TRBV6-6 and TRBJ1-2; D is uncertain. V was shortened by 6 bases and J by 8 bases, with 16 bases between the two germline ends. This CDR3 spans 13 amino acids. The V gene's germline CDR1 is MNHNY and CDR2 SVGAGI (reference sequence). The CDR3 nucleotides read TGTGCCAGCAGCCCGGCCTCGGTTTGGGGCTACACCTTC. Encoded protein: CASSPASVWGYTF.

This clonotype was seen more than once but under ten times. This chain joins TRBV20-1 and TRBJ2-5; 10 nucleotides match TRBD2. With V trimmed by 5 bases and J by 3 bases, 6 bases remained unmatched. Germline CDR1 and CDR2: DFQATT and SNEGSKA (reference sequence). The length of the CDR3 is 14 residues. CDR3 DNA sequence: TGCAGTGCTCTCCTAACTAGCGGGGAAGAGACCCAGTACTTC. Its protein is CSALLTSGEETQYF.

There are a few counts of this clonotype. V and J are TRBV9 and TRBJ2-3; D gene ambiguous. Trimming removed 3 bases from V and 2 bases from J, with 13 bases in between. Per germline, CDR1 SGDLS and CDR2 YYNGEE. The CDR3 is 15 residues long. The CDR3 coding sequence is TGTGCCAGCAGCGCTCCAGGCAGTTCCACAGATACGCAGTATTTT. As protein: CASSAPGSSTDTQYF.

The chain recombines TRBV9 with TRBJ1-1; possible D gene TRBD1, 5 bases. This CDR3 has 14 residues. Germline-derived CDR1 and CDR2 are SGDLS and YYNGEE. Between the trimmed V and J ends, which lost 3 bases and 1 base, there was a span of 10 bases. The CDR3 loop is CASSAGTENTEAFF. The CDR3 DNA reads TGTGCCAGCAGCGCTGGGACGGAGAACACTGAAGCTTTCTTT.